This entry lists 28 T cell receptor beta chains sequenced from one sample in a study of human T cells and chemical hapten exposure. TCRdb re-called the RACE reads with MiXCR, one entry per CDR3 protein. The sample lists 330,000 or so distinct CDR3 sequences, over 6% occurring once. The time point is: patch test 2, 6 weeks after DPC sensitization. Stated treatment: therapeutic diphenylcyclopropenone sensitization with weekly scalp DPC. The sample consisted of whole blood, taken in connection with sensitization to the hapten diphenylcyclopropenone (DPC). These receptor sequences come from a woman younger than 35 with alopecia areata. Some clones in this sample may be carry-over from other donors' samples.

The rearrangement joins TRBV28 to TRBJ2-1; D not certain. From germline, CDR1 is MDHEN and CDR2 SYDVKM. Trimming took 1 base from V and 6 from J, leaving 10 bases between them. CDR3 length equals 14 residues. The CDR3 sequence: CASSLYGYINEQFF. The CDR3 DNA reads TGTGCCAGCAGTTTATATGGATACATCAATGAGCAGTTCTTC.

This clonotype was seen ten or more times. The chain uses TRBV6-6 and TRBJ1-5, with D perhaps TRBD1 (6 bases). Trimming cost V 6 bases and J 4 bases, with 10 bases left between them. This CDR3 comprises 13 residues. The V gene's germline CDR1 is MNHNY and CDR2 SVGAGI (reference sequence). In DNA form, the CDR3 reads TGTGCCAGCAGGCTGAGGGGGAATCAGCCCCAGCATTTT. This translates into CASRLRGNQPQHF.

This clonotype was found a few times. V and J are TRBV20-1 and TRBJ1-6, with D uncertain. Germline CDR1 reads DFQATT; CDR2 reads SNEGSKA (reference sequence). V was cut by 1 base and J by 5 bases, with 6 bases left in between. The CDR3 sequence is 13 residues long. The CDR3 DNA is TGCAGTGCTAGAGCGCGCGATAATTCACCCCTCCACTTT. This encodes CSARARDNSPLHF.

This clonotype was counted a few times. The chain joins TRBV14 to TRBJ1-1; D not resolved. V was trimmed by 6 bases and J by 0 bases, leaving 8 bases between them. CDR1 is SGHDN and CDR2 is FVKESK in the germline V gene. The CDR3 is made up of 13 amino acids. CDR3 in amino acids: CASSRHMNTEAFF. For the CDR3, the DNA is TGTGCCAGCAGTCGCCATATGAACACTGAAGCTTTCTTT.

The V call is TRBV4-3, the J call TRBJ1-2; D ambiguous. CDR3 length: 15 amino acids. The germline V gene encodes CDR1 LGHNA and CDR2 YSLEER. The V and J ends lost 1 base and 0 bases respectively, with 9 bases between them. The CDR3: CASSQAAASNYGYTF. CDR3 nucleotides: TGCGCCAGCAGCCAAGCGGCAGCCTCTAACTATGGCTACACCTTC.

This chain joins TRBV4-1 and TRBJ2-7, with 8 positions matching TRBD1. V lost 1 base to trimming and J lost 0 bases; unmatched junction nucleotides: 5. The CDR3 extends over 16 amino acids. The V gene's germline CDR1 is MGHRA and CDR2 YSYEKL. CDR3 loop: CASSQAGGQNSYEQYF. The DNA of the CDR3 is TGCGCCAGCAGCCAAGCAGGGGGCCAAAACTCCTACGAGCAGTACTTC.

The gene calls are TRBV9 and TRBJ1-1; D uncertain. Trimming removed 1 base at V and 4 bases at J, with 11 bases between. Germline assignment: CDR1 SGDLS and CDR2 YYNGEE. This CDR3 is built from 14 residues. This chain's CDR3 is CASSVQLSSTEAFF. Here the CDR3 DNA reads TGTGCCAGCAGCGTACAGTTATCGAGCACTGAAGCTTTCTTT.

This rearrangement joins TRBV6-5 to TRBJ2-2, with no clear D. Trimming removed 5 bases from V and 5 bases from J, with 9 bases in between. The CDR3 spans 13 residues. Germline CDR1 is MNHEY and CDR2 is SVGAGI. Written as DNA, the CDR3 is TGTGCCAGCAGTCGCCAGCAAACCGGGGAGCTGTTTTTT. This translates into CASSRQQTGELFF.

V is TRBV9 and J is TRBJ2-5; 7 nucleotides match TRBD2. CDR1 SGDLS and CDR2 YYNGEE come from the germline V gene. The CDR3 consists of 14 residues. V shed 0 bases and J 3 bases; nucleotides not matched to a gene: 2. The CDR3 DNA is TGTGCCAGCAGCGTAGACCTAGCGGAAGAGACCCAGTACTTC. Translated: CASSVDLAEETQYF.

The table lists this clonotype with a few counts. The J gene is TRBJ1-5, the V gene TRBV7-2; D remains unclear. V lost 0 bases and J 5 bases, leaving 11 bases between the germline ends. The CDR3 extends over 15 amino acids. Germline V gives CDR1 SGHTA, CDR2 FQGNSA. The CDR3 DNA sequence: TGTGCCAGCAGCTTAGCTGGGGAAGGGTATCAGCCCCAGCATTTT. Protein product: CASSLAGEGYQPQHF.

This clonotype appeared many times. V gene TRBV11-3 combines with J gene TRBJ2-3; D is undetermined. The CDR3 runs 13 residues. Trimming removed 2 bases from V and 5 bases from J, with 8 bases in between. CDR1 is SGHNT and CDR2 is YENEEA in the germline V gene. The CDR3 sequence: CASSLMGVDTQYF. The DNA of the CDR3 is TGTGCCAGCAGCTTAATGGGTGTAGATACGCAGTATTTT.

This clonotype was seen a few times. CDR3 region: CSVGMDRGPYGYTF. CDR3 nucleotide sequence: TGCAGCGTGGGGATGGACAGGGGCCCGTATGGCTACACCTTC. The genes are TRBV29-1 and TRBJ1-2; 9 positions agree with TRBD1. Trimming took 6 bases from V and 5 from J; bases not matched to a gene: 10. Per the germline V gene, CDR1 is SQVTM and CDR2 is ANQGSEA. CDR3 length equals 14 residues. The variable domain in full, with the rest retrieved from reference TRBV29-1 and TRBJ1-2, is SAVISQKPSRDICQRGTSLTIQCQVDSQVTMMFWYRQQPGQSLTLIATANQGSEATYESGFVIDKFPISRPNLTFSTLTVSNMSPEDSSIYLCSVGMDRGPYGYTFGSGTRLTVV.

This clonotype was detected many times. V and J are TRBV12-3 or TRBV12-4 and TRBJ2-6; unclear D gene. The V end lost 4 bases, the J end lost 2 bases, and 6 bases lay between the germline ends. There are 14 residues in the CDR3. CDR3 amino acids: CASSSTAGANVLTF. CDR3 sequence (DNA): TGTGCCAGCAGTTCCACCGCTGGGGCCAACGTCCTGACTTTC.

Many counts were recorded for this clonotype. The chain is built from TRBV5-1 and TRBJ2-3, with D possibly being TRBD1 (5 bases). Trimming pared 7 bases from V and 5 bases from J, leaving 17 bases between. This CDR3 region has 14 residues. Germline V gene data show CDR1 as SGHRS and CDR2 as YFSETQ. The CDR3 DNA reads TGCGCCAGCCGATGGGGCATCACACGAGATACGCAGTATTTT. Translated: CASRWGITRDTQYF.

This clonotype was found many times. This sequence joins TRBV4-1 and TRBJ1-5; 12 positions agree with TRBD1. With 0 bases clipped from V and 7 bases from J, the junction kept 4 bases outside the gene matches. CDR3 length: 16 residues. Germline assignment: CDR1 MGHRA and CDR2 YSYEKL. The CDR3 coding sequence is TGCGCCAGCAGCCAAGATGGGACAGGGGGCGGGCAGCCCCAGCATTTT. Translation gives CASSQDGTGGGQPQHF.

This clonotype has a count of ten or more. The chain is built from TRBV20-1 and TRBJ2-1, with 8 positions matching TRBD1. Looked up from germline, CDR1 is DFQATT and CDR2 is SNEGSKA (reference sequence). After removal of 1 base from V and 3 bases from J, the junction contained 14 bases not matched to a gene. The CDR3 has 18 amino acids. As DNA, the CDR3 is TGCAGTGCTAGAGGGCCAGGGGGCTACTCCACTCACTACAATGAGCAGTTCTTC. The encoded protein is CSARGPGGYSTHYNEQFF.

The gene calls are TRBV7-6 and TRBJ2-3; possible D gene TRBD2, 5 bases. The V end was cut by 1 base, the J end by 5 bases, with 10 bases between. The V gene's germline CDR1 is SGHVS and CDR2 FNYEAQ. The CDR3 runs 14 residues. The CDR3 sequence is CASSLVEGIDTQYF. The CDR3 DNA reads as TGTGCCAGCAGCTTAGTTGAGGGAATAGATACGCAGTATTTT.

This clonotype was recorded many times. The chain uses TRBV5-5 and TRBJ1-5; D remains unclear. Germline V gene data show CDR1 as SGHKS and CDR2 as YYEKEE (reference sequence). V shed 0 bases and J shed 2 bases, with 6 bases lying between them. The CDR3 has 14 residues. The CDR3 DNA reads as TGTGCCAGCAGCTTGGTTTTCGGCAATCAGCCCCAGCATTTT. Residues: CASSLVFGNQPQHF.

The J gene is TRBJ1-4, the V gene TRBV27; 8 nucleotides match TRBD1. The CDR3 runs to 14 residues. Losses at the gene ends were 5 bases for V and 6 bases for J; bases not matched to a gene: 5. From germline, CDR1 is MNHEY and CDR2 SMNVEV (reference sequence). CDR3: CASSRTGGDEKLFF. As DNA, the CDR3 is TGTGCCAGCAGTCGCACAGGGGGGGATGAAAAACTGTTTTTT.

This chain uses TRBV4-3 with TRBJ2-2, with 13 bases fitting TRBD2. Germline CDR1 is LGHNA and CDR2 is YSLEER. The CDR3 totals 17 residues. V lost 1 base, J lost 7 bases, and 6 bases stayed unmatched. The CDR3 spells CASSQGTSGGGVGELFF. The DNA for the CDR3 is TGCGCCAGCAGCCAAGGGACTAGCGGGGGCGGGGTCGGGGAGCTGTTTTTT.

This sequence joins TRBV27 and TRBJ2-3; D remains unclear. The germline V gene encodes CDR1 MNHEY and CDR2 SMNVEV (reference sequence). CDR3 length: 15 residues. Trimming removed 6 bases at V and 2 bases at J, with 15 bases between. The CDR3 reads CASSLGPTFTDTQYF. DNA of the CDR3: TGTGCCAGCAGCCTTGGCCCCACTTTCACAGATACGCAGTATTTT.

In this sample, this clonotype turned up many times. The chain recombines TRBV3-1 with TRBJ1-2; 7 nucleotides line up with TRBD1. Germline V gene lookup returns CDR1 LGHDT and CDR2 YNNKEL (reference sequence). Losses at the gene ends were 6 bases for V and 3 bases for J; bases not matched to a gene: 1. The CDR3 contains 12 residues. CDR3 in amino acids: CASRGTDYGYTF. CDR3 in DNA: TGTGCCAGCAGGGGGACAGACTATGGCTACACCTTC. Filled out from reference TRBV3-1 and TRBJ1-2, the complete variable domain reads DTAVSQTPKYLVTQMGNDKSIKCEQNLGHDTMYWYKQDSKKFLKIMFSYNNKELIINETVPNRFSPKSPDKAHLNLHINSLELGDSAVYFCASRGTDYGYTFGSGTRLTVV.

In its sample, this clonotype was seen a few times. This sequence joins TRBV20-1 and TRBJ1-4; D gene ambiguous. Trimming pared 5 bases from V and 8 bases from J, leaving 15 bases between. Per germline, CDR1 DFQATT and CDR2 SNEGSKA (reference sequence). The CDR3 length is 13 residues. The CDR3: CSALDEVYEKLFF. The CDR3 nucleotides read TGCAGTGCTCTAGACGAGGTCTACGAAAAACTGTTTTTT.

This clonotype was seen at least ten times. This CDR3 is CSVERYDTEAFF. The CDR3 nucleotides read TGCAGCGTTGAACGGTACGACACTGAAGCTTTCTTT. The V and J genes are TRBV29-1 and TRBJ1-1; no definite D call. This CDR3 has 12 amino acids. CDR1 and CDR2 from the germline V gene are SQVTM and ANQGSEA. Trimming shortened V by 2 bases and J by 3 bases, and 7 bases separated the two germline ends.

For the CDR3, the DNA is TGTGCCAGCAGCACACCACGATTGAGGACTAGGGAGAATGAGCAGTTCTTC. Its translation: CASSTPRLRTRENEQFF. The rearrangement links TRBV13 to TRBJ2-1, with TRBD2 matching over 7 bases. The CDR3 has 17 amino acids. V shed 5 bases, J shed 7 bases, and the junction held 17 bases outside the gene matches. CDR1 and CDR2 from the germline V gene are PRHDT and FYEKMQ (reference sequence).

This clonotype was counted a few times. The rearrangement joins TRBV12-3 or TRBV12-4 to TRBJ2-3, with D possibly matching TRBD2 (7 bases). The CDR3 extends over 15 amino acids. The germline V and J ends were trimmed by 4 bases and 2 bases, with 13 bases remaining between them. The CDR3 protein is CASSSGRGLTDTQYF. As DNA, the CDR3 is TGTGCCAGCAGTTCGGGGCGGGGGCTCACAGATACGCAGTATTTT.

In its sample, this clonotype was seen many times. J is TRBJ2-1 and V is TRBV12-3 or TRBV12-4; the D gene is possibly TRBD2 (5 bases). This CDR3 spans 16 amino acids. With 3 bases removed from V and 0 bases from J, the gap between germline ends came to 12 bases. The CDR3 region has the DNA TGTGCCAGCAGTTTTCGGTCCAGCGGCTCCTACAATGAGCAGTTCTTC. Encoded protein: CASSFRSSGSYNEQFF.

This clonotype appeared many times. The genes are TRBV29-1 and TRBJ1-1, with D possibly matching TRBD1 (5 bases). Trimming stripped 0 bases from V and 5 bases from J, with 10 bases between. The germline V gene has CDR1 SQVTM and CDR2 ANQGSEA. This CDR3 contains 13 residues. CDR3 residues: CSVEDRGATEAFF. For the CDR3, the DNA is TGCAGCGTTGAAGATCGAGGGGCAACTGAAGCTTTCTTT.